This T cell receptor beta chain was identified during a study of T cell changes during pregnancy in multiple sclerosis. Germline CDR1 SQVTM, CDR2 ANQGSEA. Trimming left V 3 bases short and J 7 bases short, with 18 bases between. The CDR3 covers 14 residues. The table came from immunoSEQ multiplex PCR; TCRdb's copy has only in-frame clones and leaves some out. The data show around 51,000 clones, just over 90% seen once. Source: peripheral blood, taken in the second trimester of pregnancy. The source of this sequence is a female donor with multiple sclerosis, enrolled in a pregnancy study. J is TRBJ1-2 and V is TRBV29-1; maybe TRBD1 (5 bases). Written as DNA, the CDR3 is TGCAGCGTTGAGGGGGGTTCGGGCGTGGGTGGCTACACCTTC. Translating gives CSVEGGSGVGGYTF.